The text below deals with one T cell receptor beta chain. The CDR3 has 15 amino acids. Per the germline V gene, CDR1 is LNHNV and CDR2 is YYDKDF (reference sequence). J was trimmed by 2 bases and V by 1 base; bases with no gene match: 4. Original analysis: Amplification of reference gene primers was used by the study to estimate nucleated cell counts. Here immunoSEQ multiplex PCR was the method, and the copy in TCRdb shows in-frame clones only, minus some. V and J calls and clone size are given by that table; D and trimming were obtained from the DNA. The table records 25,000 to 30,000 clones, approximately 92% of them present only once. The source of the sample is a study of blood T cell repertoires in COVID-19. Overall study: Material from acute and convalescent COVID-19 was sourced from the United States, Italy and Spain. T cells, B-cell-depleted T cells, or PBMCs provided the cDNA or gDNA that served as material.

Sequenced input: peripheral blood. The chain links TRBV15 to TRBJ2-7, with TRBD1 identical over 8 bases. The origin of this receptor is a human donor with acute or convalescent COVID-19. The donor label of this sample is uncertain. CDR3 in DNA: TGTGCCACCAGCAGAGGGGGGACAGGTACCTACGAGCAGTACTTC. Protein sequence: CATSRGGTGTYEQYF.